A selection of T cell receptor beta chains follows, all from one sample in a study of cytomegalovirus exposure and HLA in healthy donors. Profiling relied on immunoSEQ multiplex PCR, and the TCRdb table lists in-frame clones only, not all of them. This sample has under 200,000 clones, with about 81% found just once. The specimen was PBMCs. The receptors were gathered from a woman under 30 in good health and CMV-seronegative. Each CDR3 is given with its conserved first and last residue. Fields, in order: V gene, J gene, clone size, D gene, CDR3 protein, CDR3 DNA. The D gene is left open where the match is weak. The size of a clone is reported for some rows only, either as once, few or many, or as a class for expanded clones.

>TRBV6-1|TRBJ1-2|NA|NA
CASNPGQPSNGYTF
TGTGCCAGCAACCCCGGACAGCCGTCCAATGGCTACACCTTC
>TRBV28|TRBJ2-2|few|NA
CASSSYGELFF
TGTGCCAGCAGTTCCTACGGGGAGCTGTTTTTT
>TRBV7-6|TRBJ1-1|NA|NA
CASSSLDSNTEAFF
TGTGCCAGCAGCTCCCTAGACAGTAACACTGAAGCTTTCTTT
>TRBV19|TRBJ1-4|NA|NA
CASIGDGGEKLFF
TGTGCCAGTATCGGAGATGGAGGAGAAAAACTGTTTTTT
>TRBV5-1|TRBJ2-7|NA|TRBD2
CASSGGLAPNYEQYF
TGCGCCAGCAGCGGGGGACTAGCCCCGAACTACGAGCAGTACTTC
>TRBV7-8|TRBJ2-7|NA|TRBD2
CASSLMGLAAPYEQYF
TGTGCCAGCAGCTTAATGGGACTAGCGGCTCCCTACGAGCAGTACTTC
>TRBV28|TRBJ2-1|NA|TRBD2
CASSWTSGRTVINEQFF
TGTGCCAGCAGTTGGACTAGCGGGAGGACGGTGATAAATGAGCAGTTCTTC
>TRBV28|TRBJ2-5|NA|NA
CASSFSSTEQETQYF
TGTGCCAGCAGTTTCAGTTCTACAGAACAAGAGACCCAGTACTTC
>TRBV9|TRBJ1-6|NA|NA
CASSVFGGGQGDSPLHF
TGTGCCAGCAGCGTATTTGGGGGGGGACAAGGGGATTCACCCCTCCACTTT
>TRBV7-8|TRBJ1-2|NA|NA
CASSFRLDGYTF
TGTGCCAGCAGCTTTAGATTGGATGGCTACACCTTC
>TRBV19|TRBJ1-1|once|TRBD1
CASRGTGLIQAFF
TGTGCCAGTAGGGGGACAGGGTTAATACAAGCTTTCTTT
>TRBV27|TRBJ1-5|NA|TRBD1
CASSKGRGDQPQHF
TGTGCCAGCAGTAAAGGCAGGGGGGATCAGCCCCAGCATTTT
>TRBV28|TRBJ1-3|NA|NA
CASSSTGLSGNTIYF
TGTGCCAGCAGTTCGACAGGCCTCTCTGGAAACACCATATATTTT
>TRBV28|TRBJ1-2|NA|NA
CASSLLGAGGYTF
TGTGCCAGCAGTTTACTGGGGGCGGGCGGCTACACCTTC
>TRBV27|TRBJ1-1|NA|NA
CASSYTESTEAFF
TGTGCCAGCTCATACACAGAGAGCACTGAAGCTTTCTTT
>TRBV29-1|TRBJ2-7|once|NA
CSVPSRGGYEQYF
TGCAGCGTTCCCAGCAGGGGCGGCTACGAGCAGTACTTC
>TRBV28|TRBJ2-6|NA|NA
CASSPGSGANVLTF
TGTGCCAGCAGCCCAGGCTCTGGGGCCAACGTCCTGACTTTC
>TRBV29-1|TRBJ2-7|NA|NA
CSVEEPGSYEQYF
TGCAGCGTTGAAGAGCCAGGTTCCTACGAGCAGTACTTC
>TRBV4-1|TRBJ2-3|once|TRBD2
CASSQVGSGTDTQYF
TGCGCCAGCAGCCAAGTAGGTAGCGGGACAGATACGCAGTATTTT
>TRBV2|TRBJ1-1|once|NA
CASSPGGGLVNTEAFF
TGTGCCAGCTCCCCCGGGGGGGGCCTGGTGAACACTGAAGCTTTCTTT
>TRBV2|TRBJ1-4|few|NA
CASSDTGYNEKLFF
TGTGCCAGCAGTGATACAGGGTATAATGAAAAACTGTTTTTT
>TRBV6-6|TRBJ2-3|NA|TRBD2
CASRPLADSTDTQYF
TGTGCCAGCAGGCCCCTAGCGGACAGCACAGATACGCAGTATTTT
>TRBV7-2|TRBJ2-1|NA|TRBD2
CASSPRGREGYNEQFF
TGTGCCAGCAGCCCTCGAGGGCGGGAGGGCTACAATGAGCAGTTCTTC
>TRBV7-6|TRBJ2-1|once|TRBD1
CASSPRDRGFGELQFF
TGTGCCAGCAGCCCTCGGGACAGGGGGTTTGGAGAACTCCAATTCTTC
>TRBV5-8|TRBJ2-5|NA|NA
CASSAPERGRGETQYF
TGTGCCAGCAGCGCCCCCGAGAGGGGGCGGGGAGAGACCCAGTACTTC
>TRBV30|TRBJ1-4|NA|TRBD1
CAWTPAKTGGSEKLFF
TGTGCCTGGACTCCCGCAAAGACAGGGGGTAGTGAAAAACTGTTTTTT
>TRBV28|TRBJ1-2|few|NA
CASSLIVGGSGYTF
TGTGCCAGCAGTTTGATCGTAGGAGGGTCTGGCTACACCTTC
>TRBV27|TRBJ2-1|NA|NA
CASIGGANEQFF
TGTGCCAGCATTGGAGGGGCCAATGAGCAGTTCTTC
>TRBV27|TRBJ2-5|NA|TRBD2
CASRAGEETQYF
TGTGCCAGCAGGGCGGGGGAAGAGACCCAGTACTTC
>TRBV13|TRBJ2-7|once|NA
CASSLGQAATYEQYF
TGTGCCAGCAGCTTAGGCCAAGCGGCCACCTACGAGCAGTACTTC
>TRBV5-4|TRBJ2-2|NA|TRBD1
CASSPSGTANTGELFF
TGTGCCAGCAGCCCCTCCGGGACAGCGAACACCGGGGAGCTGTTTTTT
>TRBV10-1|TRBJ1-2|NA|NA
CASSESKEAGYTF
TGCGCCAGCAGTGAGTCGAAGGAGGCTGGCTACACCTTC
>TRBV6-5|TRBJ2-7|NA|NA
CASSPGPPYEQYF
TGTGCCAGCAGCCCAGGGCCTCCCTACGAGCAGTACTTC
>TRBV30|TRBJ2-7|NA|NA
CAWSLAFYEQYF
TGTGCCTGGAGCCTAGCCTTCTACGAGCAGTACTTC
>TRBV19|TRBJ2-7|NA|TRBD1
CASSMGTGSHEQYF
TGTGCCAGTAGTATGGGGACAGGGTCCCACGAGCAGTACTTC
>TRBV30|TRBJ2-7|NA|NA
CAWSTGRAGYEQYF
TGTGCCTGGAGTACCGGGCGGGCCGGCTACGAGCAGTACTTC
>TRBV18|TRBJ1-4|NA|TRBD1
CASSPSTGGEKLFF
TGTGCCAGCTCACCTTCGACAGGGGGCGAAAAACTGTTTTTT
>TRBV15|TRBJ2-7|NA|TRBD1
CATSRMRTGDEQYF
TGTGCCACCAGCAGAATGAGGACAGGGGACGAGCAGTACTTC
>TRBV29-1|TRBJ2-2|NA|NA
CSVVGAGTGELFF
TGCAGCGTTGTGGGGGCCGGAACCGGGGAGCTGTTTTTT
>TRBV6-5|TRBJ1-4|NA|NA
CASSYTIQSTNEKLFF
TGTGCCAGCAGTTACACGATACAGTCAACTAATGAAAAACTGTTTTTT
>TRBV7-9|TRBJ1-2|few|NA
CASSPGQYGYTF
TGTGCCAGCAGCCCAGGACAGTATGGCTACACCTTC
>TRBV15|TRBJ2-3|NA|NA
CATSRDRRGATDTQYF
TGTGCCACCAGCAGAGACAGACGGGGGGCCACAGATACGCAGTATTTT
>TRBV7-9|TRBJ2-2|NA|TRBD2
CASSATSGRNTGELFF
TGTGCCAGCAGCGCCACTAGCGGGAGGAATACCGGGGAGCTGTTTTTT
>TRBV28|TRBJ2-2|NA|TRBD1
CASSLWGTATGELFF
TGTGCCAGCAGTTTATGGGGGACAGCCACCGGGGAGCTGTTTTTT
>TRBV7-9|TRBJ2-1|NA|NA
CASSLFLASAGNEQFF
TGTGCCAGCAGCCTTTTTCTAGCGTCTGCGGGAAATGAGCAGTTCTTC
>TRBV6-5|TRBJ1-2|NA|NA
CASSRGFNYGYTF
TGTGCCAGCTCTCGGGGGTTTAACTATGGCTACACCTTC
>TRBV6-1|TRBJ1-3|NA|NA
CASSESDTSGNTIYF
TGTGCCAGCAGTGAATCGGACACCTCTGGAAACACCATATATTTT
>TRBV27|TRBJ1-4|NA|TRBD1
CASRVDRGNEKLFF
TGTGCCAGCAGAGTAGACAGGGGAAATGAAAAACTGTTTTTT
>TRBV10-1|TRBJ2-3|few|TRBD2
CASSGTSGGLTDTQYF
TGCGCCAGCAGCGGGACTAGCGGGGGCCTCACAGATACGCAGTATTTT